The 29 T cell receptor beta chains presented below share a single source sample, sequenced in a study of cytomegalovirus exposure and HLA in healthy donors. Primers: 60 Vbeta forward and 13 Jbeta reverse. Assay: immunoSEQ multiplex PCR; the TCRdb copy retains only in-frame clones and omits some. The sample comprises fewer than 200,000 clones, 76% of which are singletons, and approximately 0.76% rests with the top ten. The sequencing sample was made of PBMCs. These receptor sequences come from a female donor in good health and CMV-seronegative.

The rearrangement links TRBV6-1 to TRBJ1-5; no clear D. This CDR3 contains 11 residues. In germline, CDR1 is MNHNS, CDR2 SASEGT. Trimming took off 8 bases at V and 11 bases at J, with 13 bases between the two ends. CDR3 residues: CASAGPGAQHF. The CDR3 region has the DNA TGTGCCAGCGCCGGACCCGGGGCCCAGCATTTT.

V is TRBV5-1 and J is TRBJ2-3; no definite D call. There are 14 residues in the CDR3. V was trimmed by 4 bases and J by 1 base, leaving 10 bases between them. Germline V lookup: CDR1 SGHRS, CDR2 YFSETQ. CDR3 coding DNA: TGCGCCAGCAGCGCGGAAGAGGGCACAGATACGCAGTATTTT. Translated, it gives CASSAEEGTDTQYF.

V gene TRBV10-3 combines with J gene TRBJ1-3; D remains unclear. The V and J ends lost 6 bases and 7 bases respectively, with 7 bases between them. The germline gives CDR1 ENHRY, CDR2 SYGVKD. CDR3 size: 11 residues. The CDR3 sequence: CAIRFSNTIYF. In nucleotides, the CDR3 is TGTGCCATCAGGTTTAGCAACACCATATATTTT.

Here the CDR3 DNA reads TGTGCAACCAACGTCGGGGGAAACTCCTACGAGCAGTACTTC. Its translation: CATNVGGNSYEQYF. This sequence joins TRBV5-6 and TRBJ2-7; D is possibly TRBD2 (6 bases). Germline V CDR1 and CDR2: SGHDT, YYEEEE. The CDR3 loop spans 14 amino acids.

The chain has TRBV30 and TRBJ1-3, with D perhaps TRBD1 (6 bases). The CDR3 is 16 amino acids. V shed 2 bases and J shed 0 bases, with 14 bases lying between them. Germline CDR1 and CDR2: GTSNPN and SVGIG (reference sequence). The CDR3 is CAWSWGGRDSGNTIYF. CDR3 nucleotides: TGTGCCTGGAGTTGGGGGGGCAGGGACTCTGGAAACACCATATATTTT.

The chain has TRBV7-8 and TRBJ2-6, with D unresolved. CDR3 length: 18 amino acids. The ends were cut back, 2 bases at V and 0 bases at J, with 14 bases in the middle. Germline V lookup: CDR1 SGHVS, CDR2 FQNEAQ. The chain's CDR3 is CASSLTETRPSGANVLTF. CDR3 nucleotides: TGTGCCAGCAGCTTAACGGAGACTCGCCCCTCTGGGGCCAACGTCCTGACTTTC.

J is TRBJ2-3 and V is TRBV9, with 9 bases matching TRBD2. This CDR3 region has 15 residues. The J segment lost 8 bases and the V segment lost 0 bases, leaving 7 bases of the junction unmatched. The germline V gene has CDR1 SGDLS and CDR2 YYNGEE. For the CDR3, the DNA is TGTGCCAGCAGCGTAGGGGTAGCGGGGGAGGTTACGCAGTATTTT. Residues: CASSVGVAGEVTQYF.

The chain joins TRBV4-2 to TRBJ2-1, with 9 bases matching TRBD2. This CDR3 is 16 amino acids long. V lost 0 bases and J lost 3; bases outside the gene matches: 3. Germline assignment: CDR1 LGHNA and CDR2 YNFKEQ. The DNA for the CDR3 is TGTGCCAGCAGCCAAGATGCGGGAGGGGGCTACAATGAGCAGTTCTTC. Translating it yields CASSQDAGGGYNEQFF.

Only a few counts were recorded for this clone. CDR3 in amino acids: CASSWSVRGLAGVVEQFF. As DNA, the CDR3 is TGTGCCAGCAGTTGGTCGGTCAGGGGACTAGCGGGAGTAGTGGAGCAGTTCTTC. The chain joins TRBV28 to TRBJ2-1; 14 nucleotides align to TRBD2. Germline values: CDR1 MDHEN, CDR2 SYDVKM. V gave up 4 bases and J gave up 10 bases; unmatched junction bases: 15. This CDR3 has 18 residues.

The chain combines TRBV7-4 with TRBJ2-7, with a weak D call TRBD2 (6 bases). With 5 bases removed from V and 0 bases from J, the gap between germline ends came to 14 bases. The CDR3 totals 15 residues. Germline lookup yields CDR1 SGHVT and CDR2 SQSDAQ. The CDR3 sequence is CASSRGLYYSYEQYF. In nucleotides, the CDR3 is TGTGCCAGCAGCCGGGGACTTTACTACTCCTACGAGCAGTACTTC.

V is TRBV29-1 and J is TRBJ2-5; 10 positions match TRBD2. The V gene's germline CDR1 is SQVTM and CDR2 ANQGSEA. The CDR3 runs 17 residues. Unmatched junction bases numbered 12, after V lost 5 bases and J lost 0 bases. The DNA of the CDR3 is TGCAGCGTTTTAGGCCTAGCGGGGGCCCTGTACCAAGAGACCCAGTACTTC. The encoded protein is CSVLGLAGALYQETQYF.

The count of this clone is one. The chain recombines TRBV18 with TRBJ2-7; 10 nucleotides line up with TRBD2. Looked up from germline, CDR1 is KGHSH and CDR2 is LQKENI. The ends lost 1 base at V and 6 bases at J; junction bases unmatched: 12. The length of the CDR3 is 17 residues. The CDR3 spells CASSPLRGSGGSIEQYF. CDR3 nucleotide sequence: TGTGCCAGCTCACCACTGCGGGGTAGCGGGGGGTCCATCGAGCAGTACTTC.

This clone was seen only a few times. This chain connects TRBV7-2 to TRBJ2-7, with D perhaps matching TRBD2 (5 bases). The CDR3 extends over 14 amino acids. The germline V gene has CDR1 SGHTA and CDR2 FQGNSA. Trimming pared 1 base from V and 3 bases from J, leaving 10 bases between. The CDR3, as DNA: TGTGCCAGCAGCTTAGGAGGGCTGATCTACGAGCAGTACTTC. Translated: CASSLGGLIYEQYF.

The gene calls are TRBV7-2 and TRBJ2-4, with 7 bases identical to TRBD2. V dropped 2 bases and J dropped 0; count of bases not matched to a gene: 1. The length of the CDR3 is 15 residues. Germline V gives CDR1 SGHTA, CDR2 FQGNSA. The CDR3 region is CASSLLAEAKNIQYF. Written as DNA, the CDR3 is TGTGCCAGCAGCTTACTAGCGGAAGCCAAAAACATTCAGTACTTC.

J is TRBJ1-1 and V is TRBV9; the D is unclear. V lost 0 bases, J lost 0 bases, and 9 bases lay in between. CDR3 length equals 15 residues. Germline V CDR1 and CDR2: SGDLS, YYNGEE. This CDR3 is CASSVEGGLNTEAFF. CDR3 DNA sequence: TGTGCCAGCAGCGTAGAGGGAGGGCTGAACACTGAAGCTTTCTTT.

This chain connects TRBV19 to TRBJ2-1; the D gene is possibly TRBD1 (6 bases). V dropped 5 bases and J dropped 6 bases, with 11 bases sitting between them. Per the germline V gene, CDR1 is LNHDA and CDR2 is SQIVND (reference sequence). The CDR3 is 13 residues long. CDR3 in amino acids: CASSPRTVNEQFF. CDR3 coding DNA: TGTGCCAGTAGTCCGCGGACAGTCAATGAGCAGTTCTTC. The full variable domain, rest sourced from reference TRBV19 and TRBJ2-1, is DGGITQSPKYLFRKEGQNVTLSCEQNLNHDAMYWYRQDPGQGLRLIYYSQIVNDFQKGDIAEGYSVSREKKESFPLTVTSAQKNPTAFYLCASSPRTVNEQFFGPGTRLTVL.

This clone was counted a few times. The chain couples TRBV30 to TRBJ2-1, with 9 bases matching TRBD2. Per the germline V gene, CDR1 is GTSNPN and CDR2 is SVGIG (reference sequence). The CDR3 runs 16 residues. Trimming cost V 3 bases and J 6 bases; bases outside gene matches: 12. The CDR3: CAWSAAGLASFNEQFF. In DNA form, the CDR3 reads TGTGCCTGGAGCGCCGCGGGACTAGCAAGCTTCAATGAGCAGTTCTTC.

This clone was counted a few times. The junction shows a germline mismatch at one end, possibly a read error. The genes are TRBV27 and TRBJ2-4, with D uncertain. CDR1 and CDR2 (germline): MNHEY, SMNVEV (reference sequence). The CDR3 sequence is 12 residues long. DNA for the CDR3: TGTGCCAGCAGGGGCGCCAAAAACAGTCAGTACTTC. Protein: CASRGAKNSQYF.

This chain joins TRBV5-1 and TRBJ2-3; 7 bases map to TRBD2. Trimming at V came to 0 bases and at J to 0 bases, leaving 4 bases not matched to a gene. CDR1 is SGHRS and CDR2 is YFSETQ in the germline V gene. The CDR3 has 16 residues. The CDR3 sequence: CASSLELAASTDTQYF. In DNA, the CDR3 is TGCGCCAGCAGCTTGGAGCTAGCGGCTAGCACAGATACGCAGTATTTT.

The V call is TRBV11-2, the J call TRBJ2-7; 16 bases fit TRBD2. This CDR3 contains 19 residues. CDR1 and CDR2 from the germline V gene are SGHAT and FQNNGV. V lost 6 bases to trimming and J lost 2 bases; unmatched junction nucleotides: 13. Here the CDR3 reads CASSLTLGLAGGPPYEQYF. The CDR3 coding sequence is TGTGCCAGCAGTTTAACCCTGGGACTAGCGGGAGGGCCGCCCTACGAGCAGTACTTC. Combining the CDR3 with reference TRBV11-2 and TRBJ2-7 gives the whole variable domain EAGVAQSPRYKIIEKRQSVAFWCNPISGHATLYWYQQILGQGPKLLIQFQNNGVVDDSQLPKDRFSAERLKGVDSTLKIQPAKLEDSAVYLCASSLTLGLAGGPPYEQYFGPGTRLTVT.

The V and J genes are TRBV2 and TRBJ2-1, with a weak D call TRBD2 (6 bases). The CDR3 covers 14 residues. The germline V and J ends were trimmed by 9 bases and 4 bases, with 16 bases remaining between them. Germline V gives CDR1 SNHLY, CDR2 FYNNEI. The DNA for the CDR3 is TGTGCCAGTAGGGTGGGGGGTGGTTACAATGAGCAGTTCTTC. Translated: CASRVGGGYNEQFF.

The V and J genes are TRBV5-1 and TRBJ2-1; 9 bases match TRBD2. The CDR3 loop spans 16 amino acids. V trimming: 3 bases; J trimming: 6 bases; junction bases outside the gene matches: 10. Germline CDR1 is SGHRS and CDR2 is YFSETQ. For the CDR3, the DNA is TGCGCCAGCAGCTCCTACTTAGCGGGGGTGCGCAATGAGCAGTTCTTC. Translating gives CASSSYLAGVRNEQFF.

This clone was observed a handful of times. This sequence joins TRBV7-6 and TRBJ2-7; 8 nucleotides line up with TRBD2. The CDR3 is 16 amino acids. Germline V lookup: CDR1 SGHVS, CDR2 FNYEAQ. J gave up 4 bases and V 1 base, and 9 bases lay outside the gene matches. This CDR3 reads CASSLGGTGGYYEQYF. The CDR3 bases are TGTGCCAGCAGCTTAGGGGGAACGGGAGGGTATTACGAGCAGTACTTC.

V usage is TRBV5-1 and J usage is TRBJ1-6, with no clear D. This CDR3 has 15 residues. The germline gives CDR1 SGHRS, CDR2 YFSETQ. V lost 0 bases, J lost 7 bases, and 11 bases lay in between. For the CDR3, the DNA is TGCGCCAGCAGCTTGGGGGTCAGGTCAAATTCACCCCTCCACTTT. Translated, it gives CASSLGVRSNSPLHF.

This clone appeared a few times. This rearrangement joins TRBV6-5 to TRBJ2-7; D is unresolved. CDR3 length equals 14 residues. The germline CDR1 and CDR2 sequences are MNHEY and SVGAGI. V was trimmed by 2 bases and J by 2 bases, leaving 10 bases between them. The CDR3 region is CASSYPGSTYEQYF. DNA of the CDR3: TGTGCCAGCAGTTACCCAGGTTCTACCTACGAGCAGTACTTC.

The rearrangement uses TRBV28 and TRBJ2-7, with 9 positions matching TRBD2. This CDR3 has 18 residues. Trimming removed 5 bases from V and 5 bases from J; junction bases left unmatched: 19. CDR1 and CDR2 from the germline V gene are MDHEN and SYDVKM. The CDR3 loop is CASSTRGGVAGVDHEQYF. CDR3 DNA sequence: TGTGCCAGCAGTACCAGGGGTGGGGTAGCGGGAGTCGACCACGAGCAGTACTTC.

This clone was counted a few times. The chain couples TRBV7-6 to TRBJ1-4; 8 bases line up with TRBD1. Trimming removed 5 bases from V and 5 bases from J; junction bases left unmatched: 10. The CDR3 length is 16 residues. Germline CDR1 reads SGHVS; CDR2 reads FNYEAQ. CDR3 protein: CASSPALRGLNEKLFF. The CDR3 coding sequence is TGTGCCAGCAGCCCGGCACTCAGGGGGCTAAATGAAAAACTGTTTTTT.

This clone was seen just once. This chain links TRBV28 with TRBJ1-5; D might be TRBD1 (6 bases). The V end was cut by 5 bases, the J end by 12 bases, with 14 bases between. The CDR3 runs to 12 residues. In germline, CDR1 is MDHEN, CDR2 SYDVKM. The CDR3, as DNA: TGTGCCAGCAGTCTCACCCCAGGGGTCCAGCATTTT. Residues: CASSLTPGVQHF.

This chain connects TRBV7-2 to TRBJ2-6; D might be TRBD2 (6 bases). This CDR3 has 18 residues. Germline lookup yields CDR1 SGHTA and CDR2 FQGNSA. Trimming left V 2 bases short and J 0 bases short, with 14 bases between. CDR3 amino acids: CASSLPRGAPSGANVLTF. The CDR3, as DNA: TGTGCCAGCAGCTTACCCCGCGGGGCCCCCTCTGGGGCCAACGTCCTGACTTTC.